This TCR beta chain was found in a study of T and B cells in COVID-19 patients. Each TRB amplification used about 250-550 ng of genomic DNA from blood. The CDR3 spans 14 residues. Germline lookup yields CDR1 SGHRS and CDR2 YFSETQ. Points on this clonotype: The junction and the germline gene differ at one end; a read error may be behind it.

BIOMED2 TRB-A/B primer pools were used in multiplex TRB PCR. TCRdb re-analysed the multiplex PCR reads in MiXCR, keeping a single row per CDR3 protein. The sample yields roughly 6,900 distinct CDR3 sequences, around 30% seen once. This rearrangement joins TRBV5-1 to TRBJ1-2, with D uncertain. The sequenced sample was blood. The origin of this receptor is a human donor who had recovered from COVID-19. The CDR3 loop reads CARSLAKGYGGYTF. CDR3 DNA: TGTGCCAGAAGCTTGGCCAAAGGGTACGGTGGCTACACCTTC. The full variable domain, with the rest looked up from reference TRBV5-1 and TRBJ1-2, is KAGVTQTPRYLIKTRGQQVTLSCSPISGHRSVSWYQQTPGQGLQFLFEYFSETQRNKGNFPGRFSGRQFSNSRSEMNVSTLELGDSALYLCARSLAKGYGGYTFGSGTRLTVV.